Listed here is a single T cell receptor (beta chain). The sample originates from a study of blood T cell repertoires in COVID-19. Overall study: Whether acute or convalescent, the COVID-19 samples came from the United States, Italy and Spain. Sources were T cells, B-cell-depleted T cells, or PBMCs; the material itself was cDNA or gDNA.

Those enrolled, adults aged roughly 18 to 89 years, came from about two dozen US areas. Someone with COVID-19 had been met by exposed participants within 2 weeks before study entry. Profiled with immunoSEQ multiplex PCR; TCRdb holds only in-frame clones, not every one. The repertoire consists of approximately 260,000 clones, with about 88% occurring once and the leading ten covering 6.6%. Germline CDR1 reads SGHAT; CDR2 reads FQNNGV. The V and J ends lost 3 bases and 1 base, in that order; junction bases with no gene match: 1. The CDR3 has 14 amino acids. Sequencing used PBMCs or T cells enriched from blood (not recorded which). The chain is built from TRBV11-2 and TRBJ1-1, with 8 bases identical to TRBD1. The source is a woman aged 45-59 years who had been exposed to COVID-19. The CDR3: CASSFGQGNTEAFF. The CDR3 DNA sequence: TGTGCCAGCAGCTTTGGACAGGGGAACACTGAAGCTTTCTTT.